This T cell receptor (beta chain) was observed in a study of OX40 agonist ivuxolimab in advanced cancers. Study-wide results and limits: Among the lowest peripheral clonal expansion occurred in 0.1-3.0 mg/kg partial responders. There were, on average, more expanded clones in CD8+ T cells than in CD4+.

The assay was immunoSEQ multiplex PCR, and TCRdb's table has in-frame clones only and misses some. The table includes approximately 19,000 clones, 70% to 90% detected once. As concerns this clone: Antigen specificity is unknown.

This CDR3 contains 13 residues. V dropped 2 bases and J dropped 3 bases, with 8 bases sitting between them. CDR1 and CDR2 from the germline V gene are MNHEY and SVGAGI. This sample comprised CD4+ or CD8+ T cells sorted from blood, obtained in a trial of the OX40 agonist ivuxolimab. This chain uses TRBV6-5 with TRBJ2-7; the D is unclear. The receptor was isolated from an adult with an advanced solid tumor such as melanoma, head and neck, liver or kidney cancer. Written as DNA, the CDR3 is TGTGCCAGCAGTTACGGACCTTACTACGAGCAGTACTTC. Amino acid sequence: CASSYGPYYEQYF.